Described below is a single TCR beta chain sequence and its context. What it recognizes is unknown. These data are taken from a study of T cell responses to AZD1222 COVID-19 vaccine. The CDR3 consists of 14 residues. V was cut by 6 bases and J by 1 base, with 12 bases left in between. Germline V gene sequence: CDR1 MDHEN, CDR2 SYDVKM. Clones were read by immunoSEQ multiplex PCR, and TCRdb kept only the in-frame ones, dropping some. The sample has around 120,000 clones, about 90% seen once; the top ten hold around a tenth. Whole-study findings and limits: Spike-specific TCR repertoires showed rising breadth and depth after two AZD1222 doses. Baseline seropositivity occurred in only a handful of AZD1222 recipients. Reports indicate that nearly half of spike-specific TCRs are directed at unmutated variant regions. Clonal diversity was possibly underestimated, and the donors were mostly white British, with more females.

The TCR was taken from an adult in good health. The chain combines TRBV28 with TRBJ1-1; D not resolved. Here the sequenced sample was peripheral blood, taken on day 0 of AZD1222 vaccination. CDR3 residues: CASSLLLGNTEAFF. In DNA, the CDR3 is TGTGCCAGCAGCCTTTTACTTGGGAACACTGAAGCTTTCTTT.